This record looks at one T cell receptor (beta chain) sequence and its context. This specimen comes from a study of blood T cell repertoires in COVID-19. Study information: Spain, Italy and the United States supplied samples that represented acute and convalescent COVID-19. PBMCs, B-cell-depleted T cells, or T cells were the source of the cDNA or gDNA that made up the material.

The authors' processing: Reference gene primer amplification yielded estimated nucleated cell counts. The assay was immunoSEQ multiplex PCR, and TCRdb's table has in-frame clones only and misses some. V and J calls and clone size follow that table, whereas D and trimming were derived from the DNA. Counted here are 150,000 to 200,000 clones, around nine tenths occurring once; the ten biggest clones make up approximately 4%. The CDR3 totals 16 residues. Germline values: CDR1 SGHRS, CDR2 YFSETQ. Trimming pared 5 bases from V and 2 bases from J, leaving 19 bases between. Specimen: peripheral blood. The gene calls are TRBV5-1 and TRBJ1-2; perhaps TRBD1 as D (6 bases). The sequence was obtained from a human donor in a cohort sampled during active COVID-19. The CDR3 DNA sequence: TGCGCCAGCAGGGGTGGCGCAGGGGAGTCAAACTATGGCTACACCTTC. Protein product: CASRGGAGESNYGYTF.